One and the same sample provided the 18 T cell receptor beta chains below, sequenced in a study of immune cell composition in non-small cell lung cancer. Assay used: immunoSEQ multiplex PCR; TCRdb lists only in-frame clones, some missing. Among about 8,000 clones listed, around 82% were seen once. Specimen: lung tumor tissue. The receptors here all came from a human donor with non-small cell lung cancer.

The chain joins TRBV5-1 to TRBJ1-1, with 11 nucleotides matching TRBD1. Trimming took 5 bases from V and 4 from J; bases not matched to a gene: 1. The CDR3 extends over 13 amino acids. Per germline, CDR1 SGHRS and CDR2 YFSETQ. The CDR3 nucleotides read TGCGCCAGCAGGGGGACAGGGGGCACTGAAGCTTTCTTT. This encodes CASRGTGGTEAFF.

This clone was seen a few times. This sequence joins TRBV2 and TRBJ1-2; maybe TRBD1 (6 bases). CDR1 and CDR2 (germline): SNHLY, FYNNEI. The CDR3 sequence is 13 residues long. Trimming stripped 7 bases from V and 2 bases from J, with 11 bases between. The CDR3 region is CASTRGRNYGYTF. The CDR3 nucleotides are TGTGCCAGCACCAGGGGCAGAAACTATGGCTACACCTTC.

The chain couples TRBV5-1 to TRBJ1-4, with a tentative D call TRBD1 (5 bases). The CDR3 runs to 17 residues. V lost 0 bases to trimming and J lost 4 bases, with 16 bases between them. Germline CDR1 is SGHRS and CDR2 is YFSETQ. The CDR3 protein is CASSLALNRQLNEKLFF. The CDR3 nucleotides read TGCGCCAGCAGCTTGGCCTTAAATAGACAGCTTAATGAAAAACTGTTTTTT.

The chain employs TRBV19 and TRBJ2-5; tentative D call: TRBD2 (6 bases). Germline values: CDR1 LNHDA, CDR2 SQIVND (reference sequence). The CDR3 consists of 15 residues. V was trimmed by 3 bases and J by 1 base, leaving 12 bases between them. Written as DNA, the CDR3 is TGTGCCAGTAGTATGATGGAGGGACCCCAAGAGACCCAGTACTTC. Translated, it gives CASSMMEGPQETQYF.

The sample holds a few counts of this clone. This chain links TRBV9 with TRBJ1-1, with a tentative D call TRBD1 (6 bases). Germline lookup yields CDR1 SGDLS and CDR2 YYNGEE. The CDR3 length is 15 residues. Trimming took 0 bases from V and 1 from J, leaving 10 bases between them. This CDR3 is CASSVEDRWNTEAFF. DNA for the CDR3: TGTGCCAGCAGCGTAGAGGACAGATGGAACACTGAAGCTTTCTTT. Full variable domain (rest looked up from reference TRBV9 and TRBJ1-1): DSGVTQTPKHLITATGQRVTLRCSPRSGDLSVYWYQQSLDQGLQFLIQYYNGEERAKGNILERFSAQQFPDLHSELNLSSLELGDSALYFCASSVEDRWNTEAFFGQGTRLTVV.

J is TRBJ1-1 and V is TRBV6-5, with D unresolved. Germline CDR1 reads MNHEY; CDR2 reads SVGAGI. Trimming removed 0 bases from V and 4 bases from J, with 12 bases in between. This CDR3 contains 15 residues. The CDR3 sequence is CASSYSGGVFTEAFF. CDR3 nucleotide sequence: TGTGCCAGCAGTTACTCGGGTGGGGTTTTCACTGAAGCTTTCTTT.

This sequence joins TRBV6-1 and TRBJ1-1; D is ambiguous. V was clipped by 6 bases and J by 1 base, with 12 bases between them. The CDR3 totals 14 residues. CDR1 MNHNS and CDR2 SASEGT come from the germline V gene. The CDR3 DNA sequence: TGTGCCAGCAGGGAGTGGCAGAAGAACACTGAAGCTTTCTTT. Its translation: CASREWQKNTEAFF.

This sequence joins TRBV19 and TRBJ1-5; D not resolved. Germline V gene lookup returns CDR1 LNHDA and CDR2 SQIVND (reference sequence). Deletions cut 5 bases from V and 4 bases from J, with 15 bases between. The CDR3 consists of 15 residues. The CDR3 here is CASSDTTGGNQPQHF. The DNA for the CDR3 is TGTGCCAGTAGTGATACGACCGGCGGGAATCAGCCCCAGCATTTT. Looking up the rest from reference TRBV19 and TRBJ1-5 gives the full variable domain: DGGITQSPKYLFRKEGQNVTLSCEQNLNHDAMYWYRQDPGQGLRLIYYSQIVNDFQKGDIAEGYSVSREKKESFPLTVTSAQKNPTAFYLCASSDTTGGNQPQHFGDGTRLSIL.

The chain combines TRBV7-2 with TRBJ1-1, with D unresolved. The germline V gene has CDR1 SGHTA and CDR2 FQGNSA. This CDR3 is 13 amino acids long. Trimming pared 6 bases from V and 3 bases from J, leaving 11 bases between. The CDR3 spells CASSVQIHTEAFF. CDR3 in DNA: TGTGCCAGCAGTGTACAGATCCACACTGAAGCTTTCTTT.

The CDR3 DNA reads TGCGCCAGCAGCTTGGTGACAGGGAATCGGGAGACCCAGTACTTC. Protein: CASSLVTGNRETQYF. The rearrangement links TRBV5-1 to TRBJ2-5; TRBD1 matches at 7 bases. V lost 0 bases, J lost 5 bases, and 7 bases stayed unmatched. Germline V lookup: CDR1 SGHRS, CDR2 YFSETQ. CDR3 length equals 15 residues.

This chain uses TRBV4-3 with TRBJ1-2; D possibly corresponds to TRBD1 (6 bases). Germline V gene lookup returns CDR1 LGHNA and CDR2 YSLEER. Trimming pared 1 base from V and 7 bases from J, leaving 13 bases between. This CDR3 has 14 amino acids. In DNA, the CDR3 is TGCGCCAGCAGCCAAGTAAGGGGGAGAGGTGGCTACACCTTC. This gives the protein CASSQVRGRGGYTF.

This clone appeared once. The chain combines TRBV7-8 with TRBJ2-7; maybe TRBD1 (5 bases). Germline CDR1 is SGHVS and CDR2 is FQNEAQ. The CDR3 is 13 amino acids. Trimming took off 3 bases at V and 7 bases at J, with 13 bases between the two ends. CDR3 sequence (DNA): TGTGCCAGCAGCTTTTTGGGCAAGGGGGAGCAGTACTTC. It yields the protein CASSFLGKGEQYF.

This clone has more than one count but fewer than ten. This rearrangement joins TRBV18 to TRBJ1-1, with D perhaps TRBD1 (6 bases). CDR1 is KGHSH, CDR2 LQKENI, per germline. The length of the CDR3 is 16 residues. The ends were cut back, 3 bases at V and 1 base at J, with 15 bases in the middle. CDR3 protein: CASSPDYREANTEAFF. The CDR3 bases are TGTGCCAGCTCACCGGATTACAGGGAAGCGAACACTGAAGCTTTCTTT.

The V gene is TRBV4-2, the J gene TRBJ2-3, with 8 bases that match TRBD2. This CDR3 region has 17 residues. From germline, CDR1 is LGHNA and CDR2 YNFKEQ. V was clipped by 2 bases and J by 3 bases; unmatched bases: 10. The CDR3 nucleotides are TGTGCCAGCAGCCAACAAATCGGGGGGGGGAGTACAGATACGCAGTATTTT. Translated, it gives CASSQQIGGGSTDTQYF.

This chain joins TRBV7-2 and TRBJ1-3; maybe TRBD1 (6 bases). Trimming removed 5 bases from V and 4 bases from J, with 15 bases in between. The CDR3 has 15 residues. CDR1 is SGHTA and CDR2 is FQGNSA in the germline V gene. DNA for the CDR3: TGTGCCAGCAGCGCCTACAGGGCCCAGGGAAACACCATATATTTT. It encodes CASSAYRAQGNTIYF.

The chain couples TRBV15 to TRBJ1-1; no firm D call. The CDR3 loop spans 13 amino acids. Germline V CDR1 and CDR2: LNHNV, YYDKDF (reference sequence). V lost 0 bases, J lost 3 bases, and 5 bases lay in between. This CDR3 reads CATSRDRDTEAFF. The CDR3 DNA reads TGTGCCACCAGCAGAGATCGTGACACTGAAGCTTTCTTT.

CDR3 in DNA: TGTGCCACCAGCAGGGGTTGGGGGGAGGCCGGGGAGCTGTTTTTT. It specifies CATSRGWGEAGELFF. The chain links TRBV15 to TRBJ2-2; D may be TRBD2 (6 bases). The germline gives CDR1 LNHNV, CDR2 YYDKDF (reference sequence). V dropped 3 bases and J dropped 6 bases, with 14 bases sitting between them. The CDR3 runs to 15 residues.

The V gene is TRBV4-2, the J gene TRBJ2-7, with D perhaps TRBD1 (5 bases). There are 15 residues in the CDR3. V lost 0 bases and J 4 bases, leaving 13 bases between the germline ends. CDR1 is LGHNA, CDR2 YNFKEQ, per germline. CDR3 region: CASSQDLDSLYEQYF. CDR3 nucleotide sequence: TGTGCCAGCAGCCAAGATCTTGACAGCTTATACGAGCAGTACTTC.